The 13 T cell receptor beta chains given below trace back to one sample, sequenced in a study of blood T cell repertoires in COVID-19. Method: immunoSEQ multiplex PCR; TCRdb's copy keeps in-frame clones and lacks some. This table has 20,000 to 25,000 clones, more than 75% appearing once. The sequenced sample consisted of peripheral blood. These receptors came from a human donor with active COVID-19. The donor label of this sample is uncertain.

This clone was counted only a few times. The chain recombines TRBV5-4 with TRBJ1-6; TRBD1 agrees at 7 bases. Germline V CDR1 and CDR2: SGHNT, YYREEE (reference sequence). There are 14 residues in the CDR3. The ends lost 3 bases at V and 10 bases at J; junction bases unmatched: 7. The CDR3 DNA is TGTGCCAGCAGCTCAAGGGGGCTTGGGTCACCCCTCCACTTT. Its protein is CASSSRGLGSPLHF.

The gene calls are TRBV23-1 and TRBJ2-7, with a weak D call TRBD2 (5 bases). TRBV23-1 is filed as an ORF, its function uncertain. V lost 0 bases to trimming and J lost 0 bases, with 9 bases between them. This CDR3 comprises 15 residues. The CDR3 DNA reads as TGCGCCAGCAGTCAATCGACGGGGATCTCCTACGAGCAGTACTTC. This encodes CASSQSTGISYEQYF.

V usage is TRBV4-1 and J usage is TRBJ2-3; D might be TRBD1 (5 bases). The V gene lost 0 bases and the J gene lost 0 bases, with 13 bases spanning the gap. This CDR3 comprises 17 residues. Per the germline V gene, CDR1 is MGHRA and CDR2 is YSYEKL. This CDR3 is CASSQDKGSTSTDTQYF. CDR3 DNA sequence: TGCGCCAGCAGCCAAGATAAGGGGTCCACTAGCACAGATACGCAGTATTTT.

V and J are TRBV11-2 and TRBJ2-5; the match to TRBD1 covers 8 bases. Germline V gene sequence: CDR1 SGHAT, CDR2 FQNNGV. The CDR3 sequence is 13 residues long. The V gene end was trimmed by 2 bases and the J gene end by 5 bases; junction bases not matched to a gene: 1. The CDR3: CASSLNRGETQYF. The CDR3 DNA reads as TGTGCCAGCAGCTTAAACAGGGGGGAGACCCAGTACTTC.

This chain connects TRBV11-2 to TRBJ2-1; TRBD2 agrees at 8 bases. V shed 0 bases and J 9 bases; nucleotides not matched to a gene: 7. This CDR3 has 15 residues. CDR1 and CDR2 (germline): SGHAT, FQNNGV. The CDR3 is CASSLEGGLVVEQFF. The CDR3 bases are TGTGCCAGCAGCTTAGAAGGGGGACTAGTTGTTGAGCAGTTCTTC.

The DNA for the CDR3 is TGTGCCAGCAGCTTATCGGGACCCCTCCACTTT. Protein product: CASSLSGPLHF. The genes are TRBV7-9 and TRBJ1-6; D call uncertain. The germline CDR1 and CDR2 sequences are SEHNR and FQNEAQ (reference sequence). The V gene lost 2 bases and the J gene lost 12 bases, with 5 bases spanning the gap. The CDR3 consists of 11 residues.

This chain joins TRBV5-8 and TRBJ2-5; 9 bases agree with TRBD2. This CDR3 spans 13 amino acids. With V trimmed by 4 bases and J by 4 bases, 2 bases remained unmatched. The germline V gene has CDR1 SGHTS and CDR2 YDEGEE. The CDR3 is CASSGTSPETQYF. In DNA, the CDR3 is TGTGCCAGCAGCGGGACTAGCCCAGAGACCCAGTACTTC. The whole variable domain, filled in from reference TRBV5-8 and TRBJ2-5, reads EAGVTQSPTHLIKTRGQQATLRCSPISGHTSVYWYQQALGLGLQFLLWYDEGEERNRGNFPPRFSGRQFPNYSSELNVNALELEDSALYLCASSGTSPETQYFGPGTRLLVL.

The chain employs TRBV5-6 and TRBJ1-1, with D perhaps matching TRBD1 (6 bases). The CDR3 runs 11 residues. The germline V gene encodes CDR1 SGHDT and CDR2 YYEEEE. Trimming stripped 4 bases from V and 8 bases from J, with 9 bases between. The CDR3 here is CASSAQGEAFF. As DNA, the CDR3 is TGTGCCAGCAGCGCCCAGGGGGAAGCTTTCTTT.

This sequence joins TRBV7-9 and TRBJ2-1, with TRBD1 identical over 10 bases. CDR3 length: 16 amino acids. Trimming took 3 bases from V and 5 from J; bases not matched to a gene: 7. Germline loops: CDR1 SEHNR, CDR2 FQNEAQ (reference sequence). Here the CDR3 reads CASSFYSDRGDNEQFF. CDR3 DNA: TGTGCCAGCAGCTTTTATTCGGACAGGGGGGACAATGAGCAGTTCTTC.

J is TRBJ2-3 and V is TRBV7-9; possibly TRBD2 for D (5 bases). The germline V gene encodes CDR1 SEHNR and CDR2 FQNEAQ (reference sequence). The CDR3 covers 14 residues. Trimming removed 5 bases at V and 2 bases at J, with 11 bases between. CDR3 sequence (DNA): TGTGCCAGCAGCGATCCGGGGATCACAGATACGCAGTATTTT. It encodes CASSDPGITDTQYF.

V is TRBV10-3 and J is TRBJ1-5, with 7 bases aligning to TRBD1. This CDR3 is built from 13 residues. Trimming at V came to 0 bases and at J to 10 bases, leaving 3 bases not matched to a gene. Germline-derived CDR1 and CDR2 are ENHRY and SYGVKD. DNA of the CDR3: TGTGCCATCAGTGAGTCGACAGGGCAACCCCAGCATTTT. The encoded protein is CAISESTGQPQHF.

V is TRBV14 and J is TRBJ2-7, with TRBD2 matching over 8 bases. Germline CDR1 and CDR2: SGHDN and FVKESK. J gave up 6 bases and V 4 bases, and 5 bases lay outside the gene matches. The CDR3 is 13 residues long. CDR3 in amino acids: CASSPGRVSEQYF. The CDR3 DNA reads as TGTGCCAGCAGCCCCGGGAGGGTTTCCGAGCAGTACTTC.

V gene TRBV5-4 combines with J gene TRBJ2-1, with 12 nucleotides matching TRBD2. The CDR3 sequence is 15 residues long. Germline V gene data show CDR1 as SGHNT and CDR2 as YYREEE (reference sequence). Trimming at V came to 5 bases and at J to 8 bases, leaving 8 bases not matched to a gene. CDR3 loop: CASSNRLAGDDEQFF. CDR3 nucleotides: TGTGCCAGCAGTAACAGACTAGCGGGGGATGATGAGCAGTTCTTC.